This T cell receptor (beta chain) was sequenced for a study of blood T cell repertoires in COVID-19. About the research overall: Acute-phase and convalescent COVID-19 samples originated in the United States, Italy and Spain. In each case, the material was cDNA or gDNA derived from T cells, B-cell-depleted T cells, or PBMCs.

Trimming cost V 4 bases and J 6 bases, with 12 bases left between them. This CDR3 has 13 amino acids. Germline-derived CDR1 and CDR2 are SGHTA and FQGTGA. In the original processing: Amplification of reference gene primers was used by the study to estimate nucleated cell counts. The method was immunoSEQ multiplex PCR; TCRdb's version includes in-frame clones alone and lacks a portion of them. That table is the source of V, J and clone size, and D and trimming were worked out from the DNA. In the table there are over 250,000 clones, approximately 85% of which are singletons. This clone was detected only a few times.

The V call is TRBV7-3, the J call TRBJ1-2; D gene uncertain. Sample: peripheral blood. The sequence was obtained from a man aged 50 to 59 with active or convalescent COVID-19. The CDR3, as DNA: TGTGCCAGCAGCTCCGTCACCGGAGATGGCTACACCTTC. Residues: CASSSVTGDGYTF.